This TCR beta chain derives from a study of cytomegalovirus exposure and HLA in healthy donors. Study-level results: Some V segments, including TRBV6-2 and TRBV6-3, were excluded as indistinguishable.

The PCR made use of 60 Vbeta and 13 Jbeta primers. Only in-frame clones appear in the TCRdb table, and some are missing; sequencing was by immunoSEQ multiplex PCR. The sample yields more than 95,000 clones, 60% to 85% seen once. About this clone itself: The antigen is not known.

Germline V gene lookup returns CDR1 MDHEN and CDR2 SYDVKM. The V and J ends lost 3 bases and 6 bases respectively, with 15 bases between them. CDR3 length: 15 amino acids. This TCR was recovered from a woman aged 18-35 years in good health and CMV-seronegative. Input material: PBMCs. The chain couples TRBV28 to TRBJ2-1; weak D call: TRBD1 (7 bases). CDR3 loop: CASSLARQGGNEQFF. CDR3 bases: TGTGCCAGCAGTTTGGCGAGACAGGGAGGCAATGAGCAGTTCTTC. Full variable domain (missing parts from reference TRBV28 and TRBJ2-1): DVKVTQSSRYLVKRTGEKVFLECVQDMDHENMFWYRQDPGLGLRLIYFSYDVKMKEKGDIPEGYSVSREKKERFSLILESASTNQTSMYLCASSLARQGGNEQFFGPGTRLTVL.